This T cell receptor beta chain is from a study of T cell responses to AZD1222 COVID-19 vaccine. Study results and caveats: Vaccination with two AZD1222 doses was followed by a rise in Spike-specific TCR breadth and depth. The donor cohort was predominantly white British with a female majority, and clonal diversity may have been underestimated. There were vaccine-associated CD4 TCRs across spike, dominant at 160-218 and 743-854.

TCRdb's table, derived via immunoSEQ multiplex PCR, lists solely in-frame clones and lacks some. The sample records about 120,000 clones, roughly 90% being singletons. For this clone: Antigen: not known. Other DNA sequences in the same sample also yield this CDR3.

V lost 4 bases, J lost 1 base, and 0 bases stayed unmatched. This CDR3 comprises 13 residues. Germline V gene lookup returns CDR1 SQVTM and CDR2 ANQGSEA. The chain carries TRBV29-1 and TRBJ2-3; 9 bases are a match to TRBD1. This clonotype was obtained from an adult in good health. The sample in question was peripheral blood, obtained on day 0 of AZD1222 vaccination. In DNA form, the CDR3 reads TGCAGCGTTGGGACAGGGGGCACAGATACGCAGTATTTT. Translation gives CSVGTGGTDTQYF.